This TCR beta chain was captured by sequencing in a study of sequential checkpoint blockade in melanoma. In the study overall: Each arm's sequence ended with maintenance nivolumab.

The CDR3 contains 13 residues. V was shortened by 5 bases and J by 3 bases, with 11 bases between the two germline ends. Germline V gene data show CDR1 as PRHDT and CDR2 as FYEKMQ (reference sequence). Sequencing was performed with immunoSEQ multiplex PCR; in TCRdb, only in-frame clones are kept and a portion is missing. Among tens of thousands of clones listed, around 86% were seen once. As for treatment: randomized to nivolumab then ipilimumab (arm A) or the reverse (arm B). DNA-damaging chemotherapy had not been given to any patient beforehand. From thawed PBMCs, live CD3+CD8+ cells negative for CD19 and CD56 were sorted. This clone occurred a few times.

The sequence was collected from a human donor with melanoma. The V gene is TRBV13, the J gene TRBJ2-7, with a possible D match to TRBD2 (6 bases). The specimen comprised CD8+ T cells sorted from blood (inferred from file names), sampled from a patient given nivolumab and ipilimumab in sequence. CDR3 residues: CASSKGGNYEQYF. The CDR3 DNA follows: TGTGCCAGCAGCAAGGGCGGGAACTACGAGCAGTACTTC. Complete variable domain (other parts from reference TRBV13 and TRBJ2-7): AAGVIQSPRHLIKEKRETATLKCYPIPRHDTVYWYQQGPGQDPQFLISFYEKMQSDKGSIPDRFSAQQFSDYHSELNMSSLELGDSALYFCASSKGGNYEQYFGPGTRLTVT.